This paragraph covers one TCR beta chain sequence. Its antigen is unknown. The junction departs from the called germline gene at one end, perhaps through a read error. Germline-derived CDR1 and CDR2 are SSHAT and FNYEAQ (reference sequence). The CDR3 has 14 amino acids. The assay was immunoSEQ multiplex PCR, and TCRdb's table has in-frame clones only and misses some. Among fewer than 200,000 clones listed, around 92% were seen once. This sample stems from a study of cytomegalovirus exposure and HLA in healthy donors. Findings and caveats of the study: Rare sequences made up most TCRs, while some public TCRs were found in many donors. Reportedly, cytomegalovirus status was diagnosed with high sensitivity and specificity. According to a subsequent analysis, TCR clusters identified in the first cohort showed a tendency to co-occur across the approximately 120 validation repertoires. Among TCR beta chains, those listed as cytomegalovirus-associated numbered about 160.

The chain is built from TRBV7-7 and TRBJ1-4; D may be TRBD1 (5 bases). This TCR was recovered from a woman aged 18-35 years in good health and CMV-seropositive. Sequencing used PBMCs. CDR3 bases: TGTGCTAGCAGCGCGACAGCCCACAATGAAAAACTGTTTTTT. Its protein product is CASSATAHNEKLFF.